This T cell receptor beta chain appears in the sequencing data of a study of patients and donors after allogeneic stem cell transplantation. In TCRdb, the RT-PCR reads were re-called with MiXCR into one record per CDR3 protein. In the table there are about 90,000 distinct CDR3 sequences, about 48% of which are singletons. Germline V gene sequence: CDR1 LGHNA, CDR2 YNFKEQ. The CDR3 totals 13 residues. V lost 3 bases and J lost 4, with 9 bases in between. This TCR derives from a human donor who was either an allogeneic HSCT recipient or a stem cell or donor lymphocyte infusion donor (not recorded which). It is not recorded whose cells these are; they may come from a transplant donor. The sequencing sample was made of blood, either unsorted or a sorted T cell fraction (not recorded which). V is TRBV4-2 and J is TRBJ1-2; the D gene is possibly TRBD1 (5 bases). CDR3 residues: CASSQGTSYGYTF. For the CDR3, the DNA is TGTGCCAGCAGCCAGGGGACGTCCTATGGCTACACCTTC.